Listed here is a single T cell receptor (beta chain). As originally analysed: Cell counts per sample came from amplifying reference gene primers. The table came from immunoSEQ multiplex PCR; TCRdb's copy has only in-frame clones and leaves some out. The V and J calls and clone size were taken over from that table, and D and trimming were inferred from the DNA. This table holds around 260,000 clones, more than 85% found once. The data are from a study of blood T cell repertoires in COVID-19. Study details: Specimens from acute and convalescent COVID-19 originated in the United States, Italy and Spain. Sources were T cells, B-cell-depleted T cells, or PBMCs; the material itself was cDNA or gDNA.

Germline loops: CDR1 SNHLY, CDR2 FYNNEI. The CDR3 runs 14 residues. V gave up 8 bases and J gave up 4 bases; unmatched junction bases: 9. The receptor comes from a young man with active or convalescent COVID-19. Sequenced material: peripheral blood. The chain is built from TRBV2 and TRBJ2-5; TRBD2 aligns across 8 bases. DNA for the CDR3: TGTGCCAGCGTCTTGCGGGGGGCTAGAGAGACCCAGTACTTC. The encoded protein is CASVLRGARETQYF.